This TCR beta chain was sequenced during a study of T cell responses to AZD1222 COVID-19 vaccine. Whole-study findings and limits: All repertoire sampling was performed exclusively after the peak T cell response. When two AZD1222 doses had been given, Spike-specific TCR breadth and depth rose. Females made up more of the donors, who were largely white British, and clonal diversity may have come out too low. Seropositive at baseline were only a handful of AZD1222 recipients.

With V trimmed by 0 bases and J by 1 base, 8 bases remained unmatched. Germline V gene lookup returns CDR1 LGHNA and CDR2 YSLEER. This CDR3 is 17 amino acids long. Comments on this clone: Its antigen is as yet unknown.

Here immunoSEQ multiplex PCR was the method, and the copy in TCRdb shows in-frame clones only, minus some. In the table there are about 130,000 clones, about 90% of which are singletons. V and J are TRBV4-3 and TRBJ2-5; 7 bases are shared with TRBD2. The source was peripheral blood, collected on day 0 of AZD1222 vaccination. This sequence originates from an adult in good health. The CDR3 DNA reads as TGCGCCAGCAGCCAAGATTGGAGGGGCGGGGGCCAAGAGACCCAGTACTTC. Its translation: CASSQDWRGGGQETQYF.